This record covers a single T cell receptor (beta chain). What it binds is unknown. This sample was taken from a study of vaccination effects on CD4 cells after COVID-19. With the ViraFEST assay, the study expanded antigen-specific CD4+ T cells using viral peptide pools, then sequenced them. Cultured cells yielded isolated CD4+ T cells after 10 to 11 days. Everyone in the study got two shots of either the BNT162b2 or mRNA-1273 vaccine. The table came from immunoSEQ multiplex PCR; TCRdb's copy has only in-frame clones and leaves some out. The sample records approximately 28,000 clones, roughly 71% being singletons. V lost 7 bases and J 3 bases, leaving 16 bases between the germline ends. The CDR3 covers 14 residues. CDR1 is SGHAT, CDR2 FQNNGV, per germline.

J is TRBJ2-7 and V is TRBV11-2; no clear D. The source is a human donor who received a COVID-19 vaccine. Sequenced here: CD4+ T cells from PBMCs cultured with HCoV-NL63 spike peptides, sampled after COVID-19 vaccination. The CDR3 is CASTLQFADYEQYF. CDR3 bases: TGTGCCAGCACCCTACAATTCGCGGACTACGAGCAGTACTTC.